This T cell receptor beta chain came from a study of cytomegalovirus exposure and HLA in healthy donors. Repertoires were generated with immunoSEQ multiplex PCR, while TCRdb's copy carries only in-frame clones and drops some. The table has more than 45,000 clones, 80% to 90% seen once. This clone has only one observation. Trimming took 7 bases from V and 2 from J, leaving 9 bases between them. This CDR3 spans 13 amino acids. Germline-derived CDR1 and CDR2 are MNHNS and SASEGT. The chain carries TRBV6-1 and TRBJ1-5, with no clear D. The material sequenced was PBMCs. This TCR derives from a woman aged 18-29 years in good health and CMV-seronegative. In DNA form, the CDR3 reads TGTGCCAGCACGGGTTCGCGCAATCAGCCCCAGCATTTT. Translated, it gives CASTGSRNQPQHF.